This TCR beta chain was recovered during a study of T cell changes during pregnancy in multiple sclerosis. Generated by immunoSEQ multiplex PCR, the TCRdb table keeps only in-frame clones and is missing some. The sample comprises about 77,000 clones, 85% to 95% of which are singletons, and around 2.6% rests with the top ten. The CDR3 has 15 amino acids. The germline gives CDR1 MNHEY, CDR2 SVGAGI. J was trimmed by 6 bases and V by 6 bases; bases with no gene match: 11. The sequencing used peripheral blood, collected after pregnancy. The V and J genes are TRBV6-5 and TRBJ2-7; TRBD2 matches at 10 bases. The origin of this receptor is a female donor in good health, enrolled as a control in a pregnancy study. Here the CDR3 reads CASSNTGLASREQYF. Written as DNA, the CDR3 is TGTGCCAGCAGCAACACGGGACTAGCGTCTCGCGAGCAGTACTTC.